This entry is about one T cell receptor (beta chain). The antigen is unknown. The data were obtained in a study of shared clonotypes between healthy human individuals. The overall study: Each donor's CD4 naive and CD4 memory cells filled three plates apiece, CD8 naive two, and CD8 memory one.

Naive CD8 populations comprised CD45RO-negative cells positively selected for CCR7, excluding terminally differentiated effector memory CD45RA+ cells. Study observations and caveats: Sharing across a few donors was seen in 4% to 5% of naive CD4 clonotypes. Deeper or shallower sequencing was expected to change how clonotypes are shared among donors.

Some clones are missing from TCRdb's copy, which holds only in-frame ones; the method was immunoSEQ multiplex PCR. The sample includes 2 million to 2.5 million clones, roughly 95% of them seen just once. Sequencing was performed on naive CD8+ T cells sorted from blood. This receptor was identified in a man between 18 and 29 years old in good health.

In DNA form, the CDR3 reads TGTGCCAGCAGCTCTCCCGGGCCGGCGGGGCCGACTAGCACAGATACGCAGTATTTT. It codes for CASSSPGPAGPTSTDTQYF. This rearrangement joins TRBV7-8 to TRBJ2-3, with D possibly being TRBD2 (6 bases). Germline lookup yields CDR1 SGHVS and CDR2 FQNEAQ. This CDR3 has 19 residues. Between the trimmed V and J ends, which lost 4 bases and 0 bases, there was a span of 23 bases. The full variable domain, its missing parts supplied by reference TRBV7-8 and TRBJ2-3, is GAGVSQSPRYKVAKRGQDVALRCDPISGHVSLFWYQQALGQGPEFLTYFQNEAQLDKSGLPSDRFFAERPEGSVSTLKIQRTQQEDSAVYLCASSSPGPAGPTSTDTQYFGPGTRLTVL.